This is a list of T cell receptor beta chains from one sample in a study of blood T cell repertoires in COVID-19. Repertoires were generated with immunoSEQ multiplex PCR, while TCRdb's copy carries only in-frame clones and drops some. This table holds over 200,000 clones, roughly 87% found once. The sample taken for sequencing was peripheral blood. These receptors came from a man in his forties with active or convalescent COVID-19. The conserved cysteine and the conserved F or W are not part of the CDR3 here. D genes are given only for firm matches.

CDR3aa: ASSLWGSGNTIY; d_gene: NA; v_gene: TRBV28
CDR3aa: ASSPREGQSYGYT; d_gene: TRBD1; v_gene: TRBV9
CDR3aa: ASRQGVGDGYT; d_gene: TRBD1; v_gene: TRBV10-2
CDR3aa: ASSLSQGEETQY; d_gene: TRBD1; v_gene: TRBV7-8
CDR3aa: ASSATRVLNEKLF; d_gene: NA; v_gene: TRBV19
CDR3aa: ASRGTGRDTEAF; d_gene: TRBD1; v_gene: TRBV10-2
CDR3aa: ASSPLAGPEQF; d_gene: TRBD2; v_gene: TRBV27
CDR3aa: SVVTRGMNTEAF; d_gene: NA; v_gene: TRBV29-1
CDR3aa: ASSFDREAF; d_gene: NA; v_gene: TRBV28
CDR3aa: ASSQYSGGTTDTQY; d_gene: TRBD2; v_gene: TRBV3-1/TRBV3-2
CDR3aa: ASSWGGSYNEQF; d_gene: TRBD2; v_gene: TRBV5-1
CDR3aa: ASKTEGANTEAF; d_gene: NA; v_gene: TRBV6-5
CDR3aa: ASSQGDGGKQF; d_gene: NA; v_gene: TRBV4-1
CDR3aa: ASSFYRQGDGYT; d_gene: TRBD1; v_gene: TRBV5-1
CDR3aa: ASSTDRGGYQPQH; d_gene: TRBD1; v_gene: TRBV19
CDR3aa: ASSQTAGTSGHNEQF; d_gene: TRBD2; v_gene: TRBV3-1/TRBV3-2
CDR3aa: ATSDFRDLHRGTGELF; d_gene: TRBD1; v_gene: TRBV24-1